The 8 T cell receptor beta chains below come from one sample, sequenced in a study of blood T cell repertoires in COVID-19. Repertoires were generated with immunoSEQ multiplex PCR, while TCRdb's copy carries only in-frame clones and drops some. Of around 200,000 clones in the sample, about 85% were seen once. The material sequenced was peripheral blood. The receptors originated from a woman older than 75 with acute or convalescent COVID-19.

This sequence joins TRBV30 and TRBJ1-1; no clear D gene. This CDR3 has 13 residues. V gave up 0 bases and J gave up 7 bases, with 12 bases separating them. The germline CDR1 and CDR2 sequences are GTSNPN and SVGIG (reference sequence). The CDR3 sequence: CAWSVRVPFEAFF. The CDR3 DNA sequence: TGTGCCTGGAGTGTACGGGTCCCCTTTGAAGCTTTCTTT.

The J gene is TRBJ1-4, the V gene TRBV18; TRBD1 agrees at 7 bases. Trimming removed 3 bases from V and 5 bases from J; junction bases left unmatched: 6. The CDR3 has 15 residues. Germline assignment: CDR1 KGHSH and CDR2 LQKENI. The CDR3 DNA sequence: TGTGCCAGCTCACCGACGGCAGGGGGAAATGAAAAACTGTTTTTT. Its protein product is CASSPTAGGNEKLFF.

In DNA, the CDR3 is TGTGCCAGCAGTGACTCCCTAAGCTCCTACGAGCAGTACTTC. Translating it yields CASSDSLSSYEQYF. The V gene is TRBV25-1, the J gene TRBJ2-7; D remains ambiguous. CDR1 and CDR2 from the germline V gene are MGHDK and SYGVNS. Trimming stripped 3 bases from V and 0 bases from J, with 9 bases between. The CDR3 covers 14 residues.

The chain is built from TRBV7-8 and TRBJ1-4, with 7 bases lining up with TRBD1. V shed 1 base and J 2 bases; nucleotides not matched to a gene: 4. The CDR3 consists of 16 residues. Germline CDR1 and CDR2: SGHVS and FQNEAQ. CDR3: CASSLVTGRTNEKLFF. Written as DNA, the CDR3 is TGTGCCAGCAGCTTAGTGACAGGGAGGACTAATGAAAAACTGTTTTTT.

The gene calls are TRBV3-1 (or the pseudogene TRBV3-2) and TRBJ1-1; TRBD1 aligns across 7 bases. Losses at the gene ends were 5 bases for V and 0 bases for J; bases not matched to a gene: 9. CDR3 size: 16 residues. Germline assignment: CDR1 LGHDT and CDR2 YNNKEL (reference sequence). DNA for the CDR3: TGTGCCAGCAGCTCCCGACAGGGAAGAATGAACACTGAAGCTTTCTTT. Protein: CASSSRQGRMNTEAFF.

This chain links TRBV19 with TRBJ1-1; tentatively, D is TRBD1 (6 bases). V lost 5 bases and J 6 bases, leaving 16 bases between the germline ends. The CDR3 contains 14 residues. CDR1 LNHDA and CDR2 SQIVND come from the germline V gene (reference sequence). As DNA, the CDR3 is TGTGCCAGTAGTTTTGGGGGCAGGGTGGCTGAAGCTTTCTTT. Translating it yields CASSFGGRVAEAFF. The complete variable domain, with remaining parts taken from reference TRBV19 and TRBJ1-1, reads DGGITQSPKYLFRKEGQNVTLSCEQNLNHDAMYWYRQDPGQGLRLIYYSQIVNDFQKGDIAEGYSVSREKKESFPLTVTSAQKNPTAFYLCASSFGGRVAEAFFGQGTRLTVV.

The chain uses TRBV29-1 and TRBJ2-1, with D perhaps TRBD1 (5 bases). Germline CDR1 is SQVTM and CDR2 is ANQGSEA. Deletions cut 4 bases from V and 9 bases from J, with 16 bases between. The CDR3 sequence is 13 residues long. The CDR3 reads CSVVGSLTGEQFF. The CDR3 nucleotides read TGCAGCGTTGTTGGGTCCCTTACAGGTGAGCAGTTCTTC.

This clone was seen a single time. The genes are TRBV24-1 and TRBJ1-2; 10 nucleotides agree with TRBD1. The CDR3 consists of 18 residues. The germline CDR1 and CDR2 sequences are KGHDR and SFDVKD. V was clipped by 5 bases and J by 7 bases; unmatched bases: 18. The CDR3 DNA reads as TGTGCCACCAGTGGTTCGGGACAGGGGATAGGCGCATACTTTGGCTACACCTTC. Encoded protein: CATSGSGQGIGAYFGYTF.